Shown below are 24 T cell receptor beta chains from a single sample sequenced in a study of molecular identifiers for immune sequencing clone quantification. TCRdb re-analysed the PCR reads in MiXCR, keeping a single row per CDR3 protein. The sample consists of over 35,000 distinct CDR3 sequences, about 24% of them appearing once. The sample taken for sequencing was naive CD8+ T cells from blood, with Jurkat cell RNA spiked in. The subset denotes: FACS-sorted CD8+CD4-CCR7+CD45RA+ naive T cells. Receptors originate from a human donor in good health. Some libraries in this study had Jurkat cell RNA spiked in.

The chain combines TRBV27 with TRBJ1-4; D is undetermined. V lost 10 bases and J 8 bases, leaving 11 bases between the germline ends. This CDR3 has 11 residues. The germline gives CDR1 MNHEY, CDR2 SMNVEV (reference sequence). The CDR3, as DNA: TGTGCCACCCGAGGGCCCGAAAAACTGTTTTTT. Protein: CATRGPEKLFF.

Worth noting for this clonotype: With a much larger clone just one base away, this may be a read error. Because the CDR3 is missing its conserved closing phenylalanine or tryptophan, this is likely a read error. This sequence joins TRBV5-4 and TRBJ1-6, with D possibly being TRBD1 (6 bases). The CDR3 is made up of 16 amino acids. V gave up 9 bases and J gave up 8 bases, with 24 bases separating them. The germline V gene has CDR1 SGHNT and CDR2 YYREEE (reference sequence). Here the CDR3 DNA reads TGTGCCAAATCCCGTTTTGGGCAGGGGATCGATTCACCCCTCCACTTA. Protein product: CAKSRFGQGIDSPLHL.

This sequence joins TRBV5-4 and TRBJ2-7, with TRBD1 matching 8 bases. From germline, CDR1 is SGHNT and CDR2 YYREEE (reference sequence). This CDR3 has 13 residues. Trimming at V came to 3 bases and at J to 6 bases, leaving 5 bases not matched to a gene. The CDR3 DNA sequence: TGTGCCAGCAGCTCGGGGACAGGTTCCGAGCAGTACTTC. This translates into CASSSGTGSEQYF.

Many counts were recorded for this clonotype. The chain has TRBV12-3 or TRBV12-4 and TRBJ1-5; TRBD1 matches at 7 bases. The length of the CDR3 is 14 residues. J lost 4 bases, V lost 2 bases, and 2 bases had no gene match. Here the CDR3 DNA reads TGTGCCAGCAGTTTATGGGACAGAAATCAGCCCCAGCATTTT. Protein product: CASSLWDRNQPQHF.

Note on this clonotype: This may stem from a read error, because a much larger clone lies one nucleotide away. The chain joins TRBV5-3 to TRBJ2-7; the D gene is possibly TRBD2 (5 bases). TRBV5-3 is noted as an ORF with a role that remains uncertain. V was clipped by 8 bases and J by 2 bases, with 14 bases between them. The CDR3 runs 13 residues. The CDR3 reads CASNTPGTYEQYF. Written as DNA, the CDR3 is TGTGCCAGCAACACGCCCGGGACCTACGAGCAGTACTTC.

The CDR3 DNA follows: TGTGCCAGCAGTGAAGTCGGGGGCCCTAATTCACCCCTCCACTTT. Amino acids: CASSEVGGPNSPLHF. This chain connects TRBV2 to TRBJ1-6; tentative D call: TRBD1 (6 bases). Trimming pared 1 base from V and 6 bases from J, leaving 10 bases between. The germline CDR1 and CDR2 sequences are SNHLY and FYNNEI. This CDR3 has 15 amino acids.

There are many counts of this clonotype. This chain's CDR3 is CASSQGGLGDSNQPQHF. CDR3 in DNA: TGCGCCAGCAGCCAAGGAGGCTTGGGTGATAGCAATCAGCCCCAGCATTTT. The J gene is TRBJ1-5, the V gene TRBV4-1; D unclear. CDR3 length equals 17 residues. V was trimmed by 1 base and J by 0 bases, leaving 13 bases between them. The germline V gene encodes CDR1 MGHRA and CDR2 YSYEKL.

The table lists this clonotype with many counts. The chain carries TRBV19 and TRBJ2-3; D may be TRBD2 (6 bases). From germline, CDR1 is LNHDA and CDR2 SQIVND (reference sequence). The CDR3 contains 16 residues. V gave up 0 bases and J gave up 1 base, with 11 bases separating them. The DNA of the CDR3 is TGTGCCAGTAGTATAGAGAAGTGGGGGGGCACAGATACGCAGTATTTT. The encoded protein is CASSIEKWGGTDTQYF.

At least ten counts were recorded for this clonotype. The chain couples TRBV4-1 to TRBJ1-1; the D is unclear. This CDR3 spans 13 amino acids. Looked up from germline, CDR1 is MGHRA and CDR2 is YSYEKL. Trimming shortened V by 4 bases and J by 0 bases, and 6 bases separated the two germline ends. For the CDR3, the DNA is TGCGCCAGCAGCCCAATGATGAACACTGAAGCTTTCTTT. It is translated as CASSPMMNTEAFF.

In the case of this clonotype: With a much larger clone just one base away, this may be a read error. CDR3 sequence: CASSLELEGETQHF. The CDR3, as DNA: TGTGCCAGCAGCTTGGAGCTAGAGGGGGAGACCCAGCACTTC. The gene calls are TRBV5-3 and TRBJ2-5, with D maybe TRBD1 (6 bases). TRBV5-3 is an ORF, with its function uncertain. The CDR3 length is 14 residues.

This clonotype was seen just once. A much larger clone differs by one base, so this may be a read error. The chain employs TRBV25-1 and TRBJ2-3, with 7 bases that match TRBD1. There are 14 residues in the CDR3. CDR1 and CDR2 from the germline V gene are MGHDK and SYGVNS. The junction had 7 bases not matched to a gene; V was cut back by 4 bases and J by 6 bases. In DNA, the CDR3 is TGTGCCAGCAGTGGTTTGGACAGGCCCGATACGCAGTATTTT. Translating gives CASSGLDRPDTQYF. Looking up the rest from reference TRBV25-1 and TRBJ2-3 gives the full variable domain: EADIYQTPRYLVIGTGKKITLECSQTMGHDKMYWYQQDPGMELHLIHYSYGVNSTEKGDLSSESTVSRIRTEHFPLTLESARPSHTSQYLCASSGLDRPDTQYFGPGTRLTVL.

Concerning this clonotype: Being one base from a much bigger clone, this may be a read error. The V call is TRBV5-1, the J call TRBJ2-1; the D gene is possibly TRBD2 (6 bases). Germline values: CDR1 SGHRS, CDR2 YFSETQ. CDR3 length equals 16 residues. The CDR3 DNA sequence: TGCGCCACAAAGCTTAATTGGGGGGATTATTACAATGAGCAGATCTTC. This encodes CATKLNWGDYYNEQIF.

This clonotype was recorded many times. J is TRBJ2-3 and V is TRBV12-3 or TRBV12-4; TRBD1 aligns across 8 bases. After removal of 10 bases from V and 4 bases from J, the junction contained 10 bases not matched to a gene. The CDR3 is made up of 14 amino acids. The DNA of the CDR3 is TGTGCCATCATCAGACAGGGGTTCCCAGATACGCAGTATTTT. Translating it yields CAIIRQGFPDTQYF.

This clonotype was detected many times. The chain uses TRBV7-2 and TRBJ2-7; 8 bases match TRBD2. V shed 1 base and J 0 bases; nucleotides not matched to a gene: 2. CDR3 size: 15 residues. Germline CDR1 and CDR2: SGHTA and FQGNSA. In nucleotides, the CDR3 is TGTGCCAGCAGCTTAGTAGCGGGGAGCTCCTACGAGCAGTACTTC. Protein sequence: CASSLVAGSSYEQYF.

This clonotype was counted ten times or more. The chain couples TRBV5-4 to TRBJ2-7; D is ambiguous. V lost 2 bases to trimming and J lost 3 bases, with 9 bases between them. Per germline, CDR1 SGHNT and CDR2 YYREEE (reference sequence). The CDR3 is 13 residues long. The CDR3 DNA reads TGTGCCAGCAGCTTCGGGCAGAACTACGAGCAGTACTTC. Amino acid sequence: CASSFGQNYEQYF.

The chain combines TRBV6-6 with TRBJ2-3, with 11 bases matching TRBD1. The CDR3 totals 16 residues. With V trimmed by 7 bases and J by 3 bases, 9 bases remained unmatched. CDR1 is MNHNY and CDR2 is SVGAGI in the germline V gene (reference sequence). The CDR3 bases are TGTGCCAGCACTTCCGGGGACAGGGGGGAGACAGATACGCAGTATTTT. The encoded protein is CASTSGDRGETDTQYF.

This clonotype was observed a handful of times. The rearrangement links TRBV7-9 to TRBJ2-1; the match to TRBD2 covers 12 bases. Losses at the gene ends were 1 base for V and 5 bases for J; bases not matched to a gene: 6. CDR3 length: 17 residues. The germline gives CDR1 SEHNR, CDR2 FQNEAQ (reference sequence). The CDR3 DNA is TGTGCCAGCAGCTTAGTATTGGGACTAGCGGGCCACAATGAGCAGTTCTTC. Protein product: CASSLVLGLAGHNEQFF.

This clonotype has ten or more counts. The genes are TRBV7-6 and TRBJ1-1; 7 bases match TRBD1. CDR1 and CDR2 from the germline V gene are SGHVS and FNYEAQ. The CDR3 consists of 15 residues. Trimming removed 2 bases from V and 2 bases from J; junction bases left unmatched: 5. CDR3 nucleotides: TGTGCCAGCAGCTTATCCCAGGGGGGAAACACTGAAGCTTTCTTT. Amino acids: CASSLSQGGNTEAFF.

Comment on this clonotype: This sequence may be a read error, since a much larger clone differs from it by one base. The rearrangement joins TRBV28 to TRBJ2-1; 8 positions agree with TRBD1. The CDR3 contains 16 residues. CDR1 MDHEN and CDR2 SYDVKM come from the germline V gene. The CDR3, as DNA: TGTGCCAGCAGTTTATTACTGGACAGGGCGGGCAATGCGCAGTTCTTC. Its protein is CASSLLLDRAGNAQFF.

Note on this clonotype: An end of the junction differs from the germline gene, which may be a read error. This sequence joins TRBV4-2 and TRBJ1-1; tentative D call: TRBD1 (6 bases). The CDR3 is made up of 14 amino acids. The germline V gene encodes CDR1 LGHNA and CDR2 YNFKEQ. DNA for the CDR3: TGTGCCAGCAGCCAAGACTGGGGGGCCCTTGAAGCGTTCTTT. Translation gives CASSQDWGALEAFF.

In this sample, this clonotype turned up a few times. The rearrangement links TRBV20-1 to TRBJ2-3; TRBD2 matches 8 bases. The length of the CDR3 is 14 residues. Germline-derived CDR1 and CDR2 are DFQATT and SNEGSKA (reference sequence). J was trimmed by 0 bases and V by 5 bases; bases with no gene match: 4. The CDR3 region is CSADSGTSTDTQYF. CDR3 sequence (DNA): TGCAGTGCTGATAGCGGGACTAGCACAGATACGCAGTATTTT.

This clonotype came up many times. The V gene is TRBV11-2, the J gene TRBJ2-1; D not certain. This CDR3 spans 13 amino acids. The germline V gene encodes CDR1 SGHAT and CDR2 FQNNGV. V was cut by 5 bases and J by 3 bases, with 8 bases left in between. In nucleotides, the CDR3 is TGTGCCAGCAGCAAGACGAACTACAATGAGCAGTTCTTC. Translating gives CASSKTNYNEQFF.

This clonotype showed up many times. The V and J genes are TRBV7-8 and TRBJ2-1; weak D call: TRBD2 (6 bases). This CDR3 is built from 14 residues. From germline, CDR1 is SGHVS and CDR2 FQNEAQ. The V gene lost 5 bases and the J gene lost 5 bases, with 13 bases spanning the gap. In DNA form, the CDR3 reads TGTGCCAGCAGCCCGGAGGGTGGGGACAATGAGCAGTTCTTC. Its protein is CASSPEGGDNEQFF.

This clonotype appeared a single time. The rearrangement uses TRBV7-2 and TRBJ2-7; 9 bases align to TRBD2. Germline CDR1 and CDR2: SGHTA and FQGNSA. The trim removed 1 base at V and 4 bases at J, leaving 8 bases unmatched. This CDR3 spans 16 amino acids. CDR3 sequence reads: CASSLEVAGGWYEQYF. In DNA, the CDR3 is TGTGCCAGCAGCTTAGAGGTTGCGGGGGGGTGGTACGAGCAGTACTTC. The full variable domain, with the rest looked up from reference TRBV7-2 and TRBJ2-7, is GAGVSQSPSNKVTEKGKDVELRCDPISGHTALYWYRQSLGQGLEFLIYFQGNSAPDKSGLPSDRFSAERTGGSVSTLTIQRTQQEDSAVYLCASSLEVAGGWYEQYFGPGTRLTVT.